The next 25 T cell receptor beta chains were all read from a single sample in a study of blood T cell repertoires in COVID-19. Only in-frame clones appear in the TCRdb table, and some are missing; sequencing was by immunoSEQ multiplex PCR. The table shows about 200,000 clones, with roughly 85% occurring only once. Sequencing input: peripheral blood. Receptors were obtained from an elderly woman with acute or convalescent COVID-19.

The chain carries TRBV13 and TRBJ2-5; 11 bases fit TRBD2. This CDR3 is built from 13 residues. Germline values: CDR1 PRHDT, CDR2 FYEKMQ (reference sequence). V was pared by 4 bases and J by 9 bases, with 4 bases of the junction left unmatched. The CDR3 reads CASSSQGLAAQYF. For the CDR3, the DNA is TGTGCCAGCAGCTCCCAGGGACTAGCGGCCCAGTACTTC.

The V gene is TRBV5-1, the J gene TRBJ2-1, with 7 bases lining up with TRBD2. Trimming took 2 bases from V and 6 from J; bases not matched to a gene: 8. The CDR3 is made up of 15 amino acids. Germline V lookup: CDR1 SGHRS, CDR2 YFSETQ. Written as DNA, the CDR3 is TGCGCCAGCAGCTTTTGGGCGGGAGAGGGCAATGAGCAGTTCTTC. Translating gives CASSFWAGEGNEQFF. Variable domain in full (rest from reference TRBV5-1 and TRBJ2-1): KAGVTQTPRYLIKTRGQQVTLSCSPISGHRSVSWYQQTPGQGLQFLFEYFSETQRNKGNFPGRFSGRQFSNSRSEMNVSTLELGDSALYLCASSFWAGEGNEQFFGPGTRLTVL.

The V call is TRBV7-3, the J call TRBJ1-1; TRBD1 is a possible D gene (5 bases). Germline loops: CDR1 SGHTA, CDR2 FQGTGA. This CDR3 region has 14 residues. V was shortened by 4 bases and J by 7 bases, with 16 bases between the two germline ends. The DNA of the CDR3 is TGTGCCAGCAGCTCCACCGGCCGACAGAGTGAAGCTTTCTTT. It specifies CASSSTGRQSEAFF. Together with reference TRBV7-3 and TRBJ1-1, the CDR3 gives the full variable domain: GAGVSQTPSNKVTEKGKYVELRCDPISGHTALYWYRQSLGQGPEFLIYFQGTGAADDSGLPNDRFFAVRPEGSVSTLKIQRTERGDSAVYLCASSSTGRQSEAFFGQGTRLTVV.

The chain recombines TRBV3-1 (or the pseudogene TRBV3-2) with TRBJ2-3; tentatively, D is TRBD2 (6 bases). Looked up from germline, CDR1 is LGHDT and CDR2 is YNNKEL (reference sequence). The CDR3 has 13 residues. Between the trimmed V and J ends, which lost 2 bases and 8 bases, there was a span of 11 bases. CDR3 amino acids: CASSQQLAVTQYF. For the CDR3, the DNA is TGTGCCAGCAGCCAACAATTAGCGGTTACGCAGTATTTT.

The chain's CDR3 is CASSFPQGTNEKLFF. The CDR3 DNA sequence: TGTGCCAGCAGTTTCCCCCAGGGAACTAATGAAAAACTGTTTTTT. J is TRBJ1-4 and V is TRBV28; D may be TRBD1 (5 bases). Trimming took off 3 bases at V and 1 base at J, with 9 bases between the two ends. Germline CDR1 reads MDHEN; CDR2 reads SYDVKM. The length of the CDR3 is 15 residues.

This clone was found once. V and J are TRBV28 and TRBJ1-2; 10 bases line up with TRBD1. This CDR3 region has 13 residues. Germline loops: CDR1 MDHEN, CDR2 SYDVKM. With 6 bases clipped from V and 6 bases from J, the junction kept 4 bases outside the gene matches. CDR3 region: CASRGQGRNGYTF. In DNA form, the CDR3 reads TGTGCCAGCAGGGGACAGGGGCGCAATGGCTACACCTTC.

Details on this clone: Distinct nucleotide sequences in the sample also encode this CDR3. V and J are TRBV7-3 and TRBJ2-5; 11 bases map to TRBD2. The CDR3 is 14 residues long. Germline CDR1 and CDR2: SGHTA and FQGTGA. J gave up 4 bases and V 5 bases, and 3 bases lay outside the gene matches. The CDR3 sequence is CASSTGLAGETQYF. The CDR3 nucleotides are TGTGCCAGCAGCACCGGACTAGCGGGAGAGACCCAGTACTTC.

The CDR3 region is CASRPDRGRGGTEAFF. CDR3 in DNA: TGTGCCAGCAGACCGGACAGGGGGCGCGGGGGCACTGAAGCTTTCTTT. This sequence joins TRBV28 and TRBJ1-1; 11 bases map to TRBD1. The V and J ends lost 6 bases and 4 bases, in that order; junction bases with no gene match: 10. Germline V lookup: CDR1 MDHEN, CDR2 SYDVKM. There are 16 residues in the CDR3.

V is TRBV7-2 and J is TRBJ2-7; D is perhaps TRBD2 (6 bases). V lost 2 bases to trimming and J lost 5 bases, with 7 bases between them. Looked up from germline, CDR1 is SGHTA and CDR2 is FQGNSA. The CDR3 sequence is 12 residues long. Here the CDR3 reads CASSLWGDEQYF. CDR3 in DNA: TGTGCCAGCAGCTTATGGGGGGACGAGCAGTACTTC.

This clone was seen once. The V call is TRBV5-1, the J call TRBJ2-7; 10 bases match TRBD2. V dropped 1 base and J dropped 3; count of bases not matched to a gene: 4. Germline V gene sequence: CDR1 SGHRS, CDR2 YFSETQ. This CDR3 comprises 15 residues. The CDR3 nucleotides read TGCGCCAGCAGCTTGACTAGCGGGACGGGCTACGAGCAGTACTTC. The encoded protein is CASSLTSGTGYEQYF.

The rearrangement joins TRBV5-1 to TRBJ1-1; TRBD1 matches at 8 bases. CDR1 is SGHRS and CDR2 is YFSETQ in the germline V gene. CDR3 length equals 15 residues. V shed 4 bases, J shed 3 bases, and the junction held 8 bases outside the gene matches. The CDR3 nucleotides are TGCGCCAGCAGCCCGGGGGACAGGTTCTACACTGAAGCTTTCTTT. Protein product: CASSPGDRFYTEAFF.

The rearrangement uses TRBV19 and TRBJ2-1; 8 bases map to TRBD2. The ends lost 9 bases at V and 9 bases at J; junction bases unmatched: 13. Germline V CDR1 and CDR2: LNHDA, SQIVND (reference sequence). This CDR3 has 14 residues. CDR3 in amino acids: CASSWGAGEGEQFF. As DNA, the CDR3 is TGTGCCAGCAGTTGGGGAGCGGGAGAGGGTGAGCAGTTCTTC.

This rearrangement joins TRBV10-1 to TRBJ2-3, with 8 positions matching TRBD1. This CDR3 has 13 residues. V shed 5 bases, J shed 4 bases, and the junction held 2 bases outside the gene matches. Germline assignment: CDR1 WNHNN and CDR2 SYGVQD (reference sequence). This chain's CDR3 is CASSRQGSDTQYF. The CDR3 DNA reads as TGCGCCAGCAGTCGACAGGGGTCAGATACGCAGTATTTT.

This chain links TRBV28 with TRBJ1-2; no reliable D call. There are 14 residues in the CDR3. The V end lost 6 bases, the J end lost 8 bases, and 19 bases lay between the germline ends. Germline CDR1 and CDR2: MDHEN and SYDVKM. CDR3 in amino acids: CASSLTPVTRGYTF. In DNA, the CDR3 is TGTGCCAGCAGCCTAACTCCCGTGACAAGAGGCTACACCTTC.

As DNA, the CDR3 is TGTGCCAGCTCGGGACTCGGGGATATGGGGACCCAGTACTTC. Translating it yields CASSGLGDMGTQYF. The chain recombines TRBV18 with TRBJ2-5; TRBD2 is a possible D gene (6 bases). This CDR3 comprises 14 residues. The V end lost 6 bases, the J end lost 7 bases, and 18 bases lay between the germline ends. CDR1 and CDR2 (germline): KGHSH, LQKENI.

This clone was detected only once. The same CDR3 can be traced to other DNA sequences in this sample. The CDR3: CSASSRVEQFF. As DNA, the CDR3 is TGCAGTGCTAGTAGTCGGGTTGAGCAGTTCTTC. The chain is built from TRBV20-1 and TRBJ2-1; D gene uncertain. The CDR3 length is 11 residues. Trimming removed 3 bases at V and 9 bases at J, with 9 bases between. Germline V gives CDR1 DFQATT, CDR2 SNEGSKA (reference sequence).

The chain employs TRBV4-3 and TRBJ2-1; 15 bases match TRBD2. The length of the CDR3 is 18 residues. Germline V gives CDR1 LGHNA, CDR2 YSLEER. The V segment lost 0 bases and the J segment 8 bases; nucleotides outside the gene matches: 8. CDR3 amino acids: CASSQEPGLAGGWDEQFF. The DNA of the CDR3 is TGCGCCAGCAGCCAAGAACCGGGACTAGCGGGAGGATGGGATGAGCAGTTCTTC.

This chain links TRBV7-2 with TRBJ1-1, with D hard to call. The CDR3 covers 15 residues. From germline, CDR1 is SGHTA and CDR2 FQGNSA. Trimming removed 5 bases at V and 2 bases at J, with 15 bases between. CDR3 sequence (DNA): TGTGCCAGCAGCCCTTCTGGGGAGTCTAACACTGAAGCTTTCTTT. This encodes CASSPSGESNTEAFF.

A remark on this clone: This same CDR3 is encoded by further DNA sequences in the sample. The chain combines TRBV7-2 with TRBJ1-2; D possibly corresponds to TRBD1 (5 bases). Between the trimmed V and J ends, which lost 3 bases and 5 bases, there was a span of 7 bases. Germline V gives CDR1 SGHTA, CDR2 FQGNSA. The length of the CDR3 is 12 residues. DNA for the CDR3: TGTGCCAGCAGCTTGGGGCTATATGGCTACACCTTC. Encoded protein: CASSLGLYGYTF.

The chain links TRBV5-1 to TRBJ2-5, with TRBD1 as a possible D gene (5 bases). The V gene's germline CDR1 is SGHRS and CDR2 YFSETQ. The ends were cut back, 0 bases at V and 5 bases at J, with 17 bases in the middle. The CDR3 extends over 16 amino acids. CDR3 in amino acids: CASSLEAQGSGETQYF. The CDR3 DNA reads as TGCGCCAGCAGCTTGGAGGCCCAGGGTTCTGGGGAGACCCAGTACTTC.

V is TRBV11-2 and J is TRBJ2-4; 11 bases map to TRBD2. Germline V gene sequence: CDR1 SGHAT, CDR2 FQNNGV. V was clipped by 5 bases and J by 2 bases; unmatched bases: 5. The CDR3 totals 16 residues. The CDR3 DNA is TGTGCCAGCAGCATTCTAGCGGGAGGATCCAAAAACATTCAGTACTTC. Its protein product is CASSILAGGSKNIQYF.

This chain joins TRBV28 and TRBJ1-1; maybe TRBD1 (5 bases). CDR3 size: 15 residues. Germline CDR1 MDHEN, CDR2 SYDVKM. Trimming shortened V by 6 bases and J by 0 bases, and 14 bases separated the two germline ends. In nucleotides, the CDR3 is TGTGCCAGCAGCTCATTCGGACAATTGAACACTGAAGCTTTCTTT. Translation: CASSSFGQLNTEAFF.

This chain uses TRBV18 with TRBJ2-1, with TRBD2 identical over 15 bases. Trimming removed 3 bases from V and 7 bases from J; junction bases left unmatched: 7. The CDR3 is 17 amino acids. Germline loops: CDR1 KGHSH, CDR2 LQKENI. The CDR3 DNA sequence: TGTGCCAGCTCACCGGGACTAGCGGGAGGCTGGTCGAATGAGCAGTTCTTC. It encodes CASSPGLAGGWSNEQFF.

The sample holds one count of this clone. The rearrangement uses TRBV7-2 and TRBJ2-7, with D perhaps matching TRBD2 (6 bases). Germline V CDR1 and CDR2: SGHTA, FQGNSA. The CDR3 is made up of 13 amino acids. V lost 1 base to trimming and J lost 7 bases, with 11 bases between them. The CDR3 region has the DNA TGTGCCAGCAGCTTAGTGCTGGAGGGGGAGCAGTACTTC. Its protein product is CASSLVLEGEQYF.

J is TRBJ2-1 and V is TRBV7-2; D unresolved. Germline loops: CDR1 SGHTA, CDR2 FQGNSA. The V end lost 2 bases, the J end lost 8 bases, and 16 bases lay between the germline ends. This CDR3 has 15 residues. The CDR3 is CASSLSLTSGYEQFF. The CDR3 DNA follows: TGTGCCAGCAGCTTATCCCTGACAAGTGGATATGAGCAGTTCTTC.